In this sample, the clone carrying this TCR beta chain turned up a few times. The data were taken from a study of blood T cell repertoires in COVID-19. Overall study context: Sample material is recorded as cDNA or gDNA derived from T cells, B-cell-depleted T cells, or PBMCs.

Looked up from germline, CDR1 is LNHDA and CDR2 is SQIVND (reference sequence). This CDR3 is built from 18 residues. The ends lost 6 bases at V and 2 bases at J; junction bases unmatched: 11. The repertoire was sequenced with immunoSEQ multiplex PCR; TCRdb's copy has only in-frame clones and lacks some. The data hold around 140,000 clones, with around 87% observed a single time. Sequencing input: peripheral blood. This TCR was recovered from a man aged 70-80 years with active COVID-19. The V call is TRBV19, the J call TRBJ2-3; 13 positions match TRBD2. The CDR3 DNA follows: TGTGCCAGTAGCCCCGGGACTAGCGGGACCCTTATCACAGATACGCAGTATTTT. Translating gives CASSPGTSGTLITDTQYF. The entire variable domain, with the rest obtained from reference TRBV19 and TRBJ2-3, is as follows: DGGITQSPKYLFRKEGQNVTLSCEQNLNHDAMYWYRQDPGQGLRLIYYSQIVNDFQKGDIAEGYSVSREKKESFPLTVTSAQKNPTAFYLCASSPGTSGTLITDTQYFGPGTRLTVL.